Here is one T cell receptor beta chain with its context. Its antigen remains undetermined. No base-level quality is on record; no much larger clone is a single base apart. Moderately to severely active disease, a Clinical Activity Score of at least 3, a NOSPECS grade of at least 4, and a duration under 3 months were present in ophthalmopathy patients. Exclusion was applied to patients with uncontrolled infections, other autoimmune diseases, pregnancy or lactation. Clinical symptoms, serum thyroxine and TRAb, thyroid ultrasound, and orbital computed tomography formed the basis for the diagnoses. Ficoll-Paque density gradient centrifugation was used to isolate PBMCs from about 9.4 ml of fresh peripheral blood. Trizol reagent was used to extract total RNA, and RNA quality was then checked on an Agilent 2100 Bioanalyzer. The V and J ends are trimmed by 0 bases and 3 bases, leaving 9 bases between them. Counted from cysteine to phenylalanine, this CDR3 has 14 amino acids. Solely the CDR3 DNA is kept, with 42 bases framed from the first base. The germline V gene provides CDR1 SGDLS and CDR2 YYNGEE.

This record comes from a study of T cells in Graves' hyperthyroidism and ophthalmopathy (dated by TCRdb to the late 2010s). Broadly, across the study: Peripheral blood was collected at initial diagnosis, before any treatment. Following sampling, methimazole starting at 30 mg daily was given to hyperthyroidism patients, and high-dose intravenous methylprednisolone was given to ophthalmopathy patients. For training and testing, the roughly 97 patients in the discovery cohort were randomly divided in a 7:3 ratio. An independent validation cohort of 18 to 20 hyperthyroidism patients and 17 patients who later progressed to ophthalmopathy tested prospective prediction of ophthalmopathy. In addition, the study compared T-cell repertoires in thyroid tissue and in blood from roughly six Graves' hyperthyroidism patients. TCR Vbeta CDR3 sequencing of some 140 peripheral blood samples (under 45 ophthalmopathy, 75 hyperthyroidism and roughly 17 progressor patients) is reported in the paper. To identify distinguishing TCR V-J signatures, a discovery cohort of 100 or so patients was used, comprising 40 to 45 with Graves' ophthalmopathy and approximately 58 with stable Graves' hyperthyroidism. Here is what the overall study found, with its caveats: A model built on a 13 V-J signature distinguished ophthalmopathy from stable hyperthyroidism, reaching 85% to 90% sensitivity and 81% to 83% specificity in cross-validation and 80%/75% in testing. In validation, the model predicted progression to ophthalmopathy a median of roughly 6.1 months before onset, with approximately 70% sensitivity and about 75% specificity. Sample size was not statistically predetermined, and blinding of investigators to group allocation was not performed. Blood samples also contained most of the expanded thyroid clonotypes (frequency above 0.001), which suggests that blood repertoires may reflect thyroid immune responses.

TCR beta CDR3 regions were amplified from RNA transcripts. The first round of RT-PCR for the TCR CDR3 was performed with the HTBI primer set and the Qiagen OneStep RT-PCR kit. A second multiplex PCR round built the libraries, followed by size selection and purification. Libraries were sequenced paired-end with 100 bp reads on an Illumina HiSeq2000. The original pipeline was this. Raw data were processed with SOAPnuke, discarding reads with adapters, uncalled bases, mean Phred below 15, or no exact constant-primer or identifier match. High-quality paired reads were merged using COPE v1.2.5, and each unique nucleotide sequence was defined as a clonotype. Clonotypes were aligned to IMGT TRBV, TRBD and TRBJ reference segments using MiTCR v1.1. The analysis included only V-J combinations with a frequency above 0.0001, which together covered 99% to 99.2% of the repertoires. A TCS score was defined as the ratio of F50 (clonal expansion) to E x V (chaos), with BLOSUM62-based TCRdist applied between CDR3 peptides within each V-J. Welch's t-statistics and random forest reduced roughly 500 V-J features to roughly 13, which were used in a naive Bayes classifier (R e1071). TCRdb reprocessed the public reads (quality trimming at Q25 with fastp, clone calling with MiXCR) and kept in-frame beta chains. CDR3 protein duplicates are merged, each entry listing the most common genes and DNA. In this record, the V and J calls reflect TCRdb's handling and not the investigators' own analysis. For this sample the table gives about 640,000 distinct CDR3 sequences, of which 14% were detected only once. The ten largest make up around an eighth of the sample.

The receptor was isolated from a woman aged 50 to 60 with Graves' ophthalmopathy. The chain is assembled from TRBV9 and TRBJ1-1, with no D gene named confidently. Material for sequencing was blood. CDR3 loop: CASSVAPPDTEAFF. At the DNA level, the sequence is TGTGCCAGCAGCGTAGCTCCACCTGACACTGAAGCTTTCTTT.